The 21 T cell receptor beta chains given below trace back to one sample, sequenced in a study of long-term antiretroviral therapy in people with HIV. At the survey level, the v3.0 immunoSEQ assay was run. Assay: immunoSEQ multiplex PCR; the TCRdb copy retains only in-frame clones and omits some. This repertoire shows some 22,000 clones, 70% to 90% found once; its top ten account for 3.5%. The source material was unsorted PBMCs, sampled 2.3 years after starting antiretroviral therapy. These receptor sequences come from a man in his fifties or sixties with HIV.

The genes are TRBV6-5 and TRBJ1-1; D not certain. The CDR3 sequence is 14 residues long. V lost 2 bases and J 4 bases, leaving 11 bases between the germline ends. Germline V CDR1 and CDR2: MNHEY, SVGAGI. CDR3 in DNA: TGTGCCAGCAGTTACCAGACCGGCGGCACTGAAGCTTTCTTT. Translated: CASSYQTGGTEAFF.

The genes are TRBV6-6 and TRBJ1-1; unclear D gene. This CDR3 is 14 amino acids long. Germline CDR1 MNHNY, CDR2 SVGAGI (reference sequence). V lost 0 bases to trimming and J lost 5 bases, with 10 bases between them. CDR3 nucleotides: TGTGCCAGCAGTTACTCGAGGCTGGGAACTGAAGCTTTCTTT. It encodes CASSYSRLGTEAFF.

CDR3 loop: CASSPTSSYEQYF. The CDR3 DNA sequence: TGTGCCAGCTCACCAACTAGTTCCTACGAGCAGTACTTC. The chain uses TRBV18 and TRBJ2-7, with D tentatively TRBD2 (5 bases). The germline V gene has CDR1 KGHSH and CDR2 LQKENI. This CDR3 region has 13 residues. Trimming pared 2 bases from V and 1 base from J, leaving 6 bases between.

This chain joins TRBV7-2 and TRBJ2-4, with 8 bases matching TRBD2. From germline, CDR1 is SGHTA and CDR2 FQGNSA. V gave up 4 bases and J gave up 7 bases; unmatched junction bases: 12. CDR3 size: 16 residues. CDR3 coding DNA: TGTGCCAGCAGCTATGGTGGCGGGAGGCGTTTGAACATTCAGTACTTC. The encoded protein is CASSYGGGRRLNIQYF.

The chain has TRBV5-1 and TRBJ2-7; TRBD1 agrees at 9 bases. Germline values: CDR1 SGHRS, CDR2 YFSETQ. The CDR3 covers 16 residues. V lost 0 bases, J lost 5 bases, and 9 bases stayed unmatched. The DNA of the CDR3 is TGCGCCAGCAGCTTGGGAACGGGACAGGGAATAAACGAGCAGTACTTC. Translated, it gives CASSLGTGQGINEQYF.

The gene calls are TRBV9 and TRBJ2-7; D remains ambiguous. The CDR3 spans 13 residues. Between the trimmed V and J ends, which lost 3 bases and 1 base, there was a span of 8 bases. Germline CDR1 and CDR2: SGDLS and YYNGEE. The CDR3 DNA reads TGTGCCAGCAGCGGCCCGGAGTCCTACGAGCAGTACTTC. Translating it yields CASSGPESYEQYF.

Only one count was recorded for this clone. The chain has TRBV11-2 and TRBJ2-1, with 9 bases fitting TRBD2. CDR1 SGHAT and CDR2 FQNNGV come from the germline V gene. This CDR3 has 18 amino acids. V gave up 0 bases and J gave up 6 bases; unmatched junction bases: 12. The DNA for the CDR3 is TGTGCCAGCAGCTTAGAGGGACCCGGGACTAGCTTGCGCAATGAGCAGTTCTTC. Translation: CASSLEGPGTSLRNEQFF.

A single count supports this clone. The chain employs TRBV7-3 and TRBJ2-2; D tentatively reads TRBD1 or TRBD2 (6 bases each). This CDR3 has 16 amino acids. Trimming pared 5 bases from V and 5 bases from J, leaving 18 bases between. Germline CDR1 reads SGHTA; CDR2 reads FQGTGA. The CDR3 reads CASSQSGGRRTGELFF. The CDR3 nucleotides are TGTGCCAGCAGCCAGTCTGGGGGGCGCAGGACCGGGGAGCTGTTTTTT.

This clone was picked up one time. This rearrangement joins TRBV30 to TRBJ2-3, with D uncertain. The CDR3 is 15 residues long. Between the trimmed V and J ends, which lost 5 bases and 7 bases, there was a span of 22 bases. The germline CDR1 and CDR2 sequences are GTSNPN and SVGIG (reference sequence). This chain's CDR3 is CAWGPDLRIKYTQYF. The CDR3 DNA reads as TGTGCCTGGGGCCCCGACTTGCGAATAAAGTATACGCAGTATTTT.

The chain recombines TRBV10-3 with TRBJ1-1; 7 bases match TRBD1. Per germline, CDR1 ENHRY and CDR2 SYGVKD. CDR3 size: 14 residues. Trimming removed 2 bases from V and 4 bases from J; junction bases left unmatched: 4. Here the CDR3 DNA reads TGTGCCATCAGTGAGGGCAGGGGGTTCACTGAAGCTTTCTTT. It encodes CAISEGRGFTEAFF.

The gene calls are TRBV18 and TRBJ1-2; TRBD1 matches 9 bases. V shed 2 bases and J 5 bases; nucleotides not matched to a gene: 3. This CDR3 region has 14 residues. The germline V gene has CDR1 KGHSH and CDR2 LQKENI. Here the CDR3 DNA reads TGTGCCAGCTCACCAACAGGGGGCGCTTATGGCTACACCTTC. The encoded protein is CASSPTGGAYGYTF.

J is TRBJ2-2 and V is TRBV11-3, with TRBD2 matching over 7 bases. This CDR3 is 15 amino acids long. The V segment lost 5 bases and the J segment 2 bases; nucleotides outside the gene matches: 5. The germline V gene has CDR1 SGHNT and CDR2 YENEEA. CDR3 amino acids: CASSPSGSNTGELFF. The CDR3 nucleotides read TGTGCCAGCAGCCCTAGCGGCAGCAACACCGGGGAGCTGTTTTTT.

The gene calls are TRBV30 and TRBJ1-1, with 9 bases that match TRBD1. Trimming removed 2 bases from V and 3 bases from J; junction bases left unmatched: 1. Germline V lookup: CDR1 GTSNPN, CDR2 SVGIG (reference sequence). This CDR3 is built from 13 residues. CDR3 amino acids: CAWSRQGDTEAFF. The CDR3 region has the DNA TGTGCCTGGAGTAGACAGGGGGACACTGAAGCTTTCTTT.

J is TRBJ1-6 and V is TRBV4-2; maybe TRBD1 (5 bases). Germline assignment: CDR1 LGHNA and CDR2 YNFKEQ. The CDR3 length is 17 residues. With 0 bases removed from V and 4 bases from J, the gap between germline ends came to 13 bases. CDR3 region: CASSQDFTDRYNSPLHF. In DNA, the CDR3 is TGTGCCAGCAGCCAAGATTTTACAGACAGATATAATTCACCCCTCCACTTT.

This CDR3 is CASSPVGLSSEPQHF. CDR3 nucleotide sequence: TGTGCCAGCAGCCCGGTGGGCCTTTCCAGCGAGCCCCAGCATTTT. The rearrangement joins TRBV7-9 to TRBJ1-5; D is unclear. Between the trimmed V and J ends, which lost 5 bases and 8 bases, there was a span of 19 bases. The CDR3 length is 15 residues. Germline V gene lookup returns CDR1 SEHNR and CDR2 FQNEAQ (reference sequence).

V gene TRBV5-6 combines with J gene TRBJ2-7; 8 positions match TRBD1. V dropped 4 bases and J dropped 2; count of bases not matched to a gene: 8. Germline CDR1 reads SGHDT; CDR2 reads YYEEEE. This CDR3 has 15 residues. The CDR3 nucleotides are TGTGCCAGCAGCATACCGGACAGGGATACCTACGAGCAGTACTTC. Translated: CASSIPDRDTYEQYF.

The rearrangement joins TRBV15 to TRBJ2-7; 9 positions match TRBD2. Losses at the gene ends were 1 base for V and 1 base for J; bases not matched to a gene: 5. Germline lookup yields CDR1 LNHNV and CDR2 YYDKDF (reference sequence). CDR3 length: 16 amino acids. The CDR3 DNA sequence: TGTGCCACCAGCAGAGGGGCGGGAGGGCCTTCCTACGAGCAGTACTTC. As protein: CATSRGAGGPSYEQYF.

The rearrangement joins TRBV2 to TRBJ1-1; D is ambiguous. Germline lookup yields CDR1 SNHLY and CDR2 FYNNEI. This CDR3 is 13 amino acids long. CDR3 sequence: CSHAVNRNTEAFF. The CDR3 nucleotides are TGTTCCCACGCAGTCAATAGGAACACTGAAGCTTTCTTT.

V and J are TRBV28 and TRBJ2-5; tentatively, D is TRBD1 or TRBD2 (7 bases each). The CDR3 totals 14 residues. Trimming took off 6 bases at V and 5 bases at J, with 16 bases between the two ends. Germline assignment: CDR1 MDHEN and CDR2 SYDVKM. As DNA, the CDR3 is TGTGCCAGCAGCTCACAGGGGAGGGAGGAGACCCAGTACTTC. Protein product: CASSSQGREETQYF.

DNA of the CDR3: TGTGCCAGTAGTATAACAGGCCTGAACACTGAAGCTTTCTTT. This gives the protein CASSITGLNTEAFF. V usage is TRBV19 and J usage is TRBJ1-1; possible D gene TRBD1, 5 bases. Trimming removed 2 bases from V and 0 bases from J, with 7 bases in between. The CDR3 spans 14 residues. The germline CDR1 and CDR2 sequences are LNHDA and SQIVND (reference sequence).

This chain connects TRBV7-9 to TRBJ2-1; D is perhaps TRBD1 (7 bases). The CDR3 is made up of 14 amino acids. Trimming took 5 bases from V and 14 from J, leaving 22 bases between them. Germline V gene lookup returns CDR1 SEHNR and CDR2 FQNEAQ (reference sequence). CDR3 nucleotide sequence: TGTGCCAGCAGCGGGTGGAGGGGGCAGTTAATGAAGTTCTTC. It yields the protein CASSGWRGQLMKFF.